The rows below give T cell receptor beta chains drawn from one sample of a study of cytomegalovirus exposure and HLA in healthy donors. The assay was immunoSEQ multiplex PCR, and TCRdb's table has in-frame clones only and misses some. The sample has around 110,000 clones; around 80% are singletons. The sequencing input was PBMCs. The receptors stem from a man aged 35 to 55 in good health and CMV-seronegative. Each CDR3 is given with its conserved first and last residue. The order of the fields is D gene, V gene, clone size, J gene, CDR3 DNA, CDR3 protein. The D gene is left open where the match is weak. Clone size is not always given. Where it is, it says once, few, many or a class for expanded clones.

.	TRBV7-2	once	TRBJ2-3	TGTGCCAGTGAACCGGGGGGCCTCACAGATACGCAGTATTTT	CASEPGGLTDTQYF
.	TRBV5-5	.	TRBJ2-3	TGTGCCAGCAGTGGCAGGGCAGATACGCAGTATTTT	CASSGRADTQYF
.	TRBV6-6	.	TRBJ1-4	TGTGCCAGCAGTTACGGTCGTCCCGAGAACGAAAAACTGTTTTTT	CASSYGRPENEKLFF
.	TRBV6-1	few	TRBJ1-4	TGTGCCAGCAAAAGCGTCATCGGTGAAAAACTGTTTTTT	CASKSVIGEKLFF
.	TRBV14	.	TRBJ2-3	TGTGCCAGCAGTTACTTGGATACGCAGTATTTT	CASSYLDTQYF
TRBD1	TRBV28	.	TRBJ1-3	TGTGCCAGCAGTTTATCGTCCGGGACAGTCTCTGGAAACACCATATATTTT	CASSLSSGTVSGNTIYF
.	TRBV9	.	TRBJ2-2	TGTGCCAGCAGCAAGACTAGCACCGGGGAGCTGTTTTTT	CASSKTSTGELFF
.	TRBV29-1	few	TRBJ2-1	TGCAGCGCCCTTGGGAGGGGGGGCTCGGGCAATGAGCAGTTCTTC	CSALGRGGSGNEQFF
TRBD1	TRBV2	.	TRBJ1-5	TGTGCCAGCAGTGAACAGGGGGCGAATCAGCCCCAGCATTTT	CASSEQGANQPQHF
TRBD1	TRBV19	.	TRBJ2-2	TGTGCCACCAAGGACAGGGATCACACCGGGGAGCTGTTTTTT	CATKDRDHTGELFF
.	TRBV10-2	few	TRBJ1-1	TGCGCCAGCGGGGAGACAACGAACACTGAAGCTTTCTTT	CASGETTNTEAFF
TRBD1	TRBV5-1	.	TRBJ2-5	TGCGCCAGCAGCCCCGGGACAGGGATACTTCAAGAGACCCAGTACTTC	CASSPGTGILQETQYF
TRBD2	TRBV7-2	.	TRBJ2-7	TGTGCCAGCAGCTTAGTGGGGGGGGTCCACGAGCAGTACTTC	CASSLVGGVHEQYF
.	TRBV19	.	TRBJ1-2	TGTGCCAGTAGTATGACAGAGCACTATGGCTACACCTTC	CASSMTEHYGYTF
.	TRBV4-1	once	TRBJ2-1	TGCGCCAGCAGCCAATACAGGGATCCCTCGTACAATGAGCAGTTCTTC	CASSQYRDPSYNEQFF
TRBD1	TRBV29-1	.	TRBJ2-7	TGCAGCGTCCTGACAGGGGGCCACGGTGAGCAGTACTTC	CSVLTGGHGEQYF
.	TRBV11-2	few	TRBJ2-3	TGTGCCAGCAGCTTATTAACGGGGGTGAACACGCAGTATTTT	CASSLLTGVNTQYF
.	TRBV7-2	.	TRBJ2-1	TGTGCCAGCAGCCGAAGGGGGGGAGTCTACAATGAGCAGTTCTTC	CASSRRGGVYNEQFF
TRBD2	TRBV5-4	.	TRBJ2-5	TGTGCCAGCAGCTTGGCGGTAGCGGGGAGTAAAGAGACCCAGTACTTC	CASSLAVAGSKETQYF
.	TRBV7-9	few	TRBJ2-1	TGTGCCAGCAGCTTCAACAATGAGCAGTTCTTC	CASSFNNEQFF
TRBD2	TRBV10-3	.	TRBJ2-7	TGTGCCATCAGTGATCTAGCGGGGACCACCTACGAGCAGTACTTC	CAISDLAGTTYEQYF
TRBD1	TRBV10-3	.	TRBJ1-1	TGTGCCATCAGTCTAACAGGGGGCGCGACTGAAGCTTTCTTT	CAISLTGGATEAFF
.	TRBV15	.	TRBJ2-3	TGTGCCACCAGCCTCTCTCCCTCTAGTAGCACAGATACGCAGTATTTT	CATSLSPSSSTDTQYF
TRBD1	TRBV2	.	TRBJ1-1	TGTGCCAGCAGGTACGACAGGGTGGACACTGAAGCTTTCTTT	CASRYDRVDTEAFF
.	TRBV6-5	.	TRBJ1-4	TGTGCCGCTGGGCGGGGGGCAGATGAAAAACTGTTTTTT	CAAGRGADEKLFF
TRBD2	TRBV5-4	.	TRBJ2-3	TGTGCCAGCAGCCCTGAGACTAGCGGGGGGGGTACAGATACGCAGTATTTT	CASSPETSGGGTDTQYF
.	TRBV4-2	.	TRBJ2-7	TGTGCCAGCAGCCAAGATCGGGGGACGGGGTCCTACGAGCAGTACTTC	CASSQDRGTGSYEQYF
TRBD2	TRBV6-1	.	TRBJ2-2	TGTGCCAGCAGGATAGGGACTAGCGGGACCGGGGAGCTGTTTTTT	CASRIGTSGTGELFF
.	TRBV5-1	.	TRBJ2-2	TGCGCCAGCAGCTTCGGACGGGACATCTTGAACACCGGGGAGCTGTTTTTT	CASSFGRDILNTGELFF
.	TRBV6-1	.	TRBJ1-4	TGTGCCAGCAGTGCAGGGAGGACTAATGAAAAACTGTTTTTT	CASSAGRTNEKLFF
.	TRBV29-1	.	TRBJ1-1	TGCAGCGGCCAGGACAGAAACACTGAAGCTTTCTTT	CSGQDRNTEAFF
TRBD1	TRBV2	.	TRBJ1-6	TGTGCCAGCGTAGGATCTCGGAGCCAGGGGGTTACCAGCTCCTATAATTCACCCCTCCACTTT	CASVGSRSQGVTSSYNSPLHF
TRBD1	TRBV19	.	TRBJ1-2	TGTGCCAGTAGTTCGACAGGGGGGACTAACTATGGCTACACCTTC	CASSSTGGTNYGYTF
.	TRBV27	few	TRBJ1-1	TGTGCCAGCAGACGAAATCAGGGGCTCGGAACTGAAGCTTTCTTT	CASRRNQGLGTEAFF
TRBD1	TRBV6-5	.	TRBJ1-6	TGTGCCAGCAGACGGTTTGGACAGGATAATTCACCCCTCCACTTT	CASRRFGQDNSPLHF
.	TRBV19	.	TRBJ1-5	TGTGCCAGTAGTCTCCTGGGGCCGCGCCAATACAATCAGCCCCAGCATTTT	CASSLLGPRQYNQPQHF
.	TRBV19	once	TRBJ2-1	TGTGCCAGTAGTGTCCTGGAGGCAGGCAACAATGAGCAGTTCTTC	CASSVLEAGNNEQFF
.	TRBV5-1	.	TRBJ1-2	TGCGCCAGCAGATCAGACAGCCAAAGTGGCTACACCTTC	CASRSDSQSGYTF
TRBD1	TRBV15	few	TRBJ2-5	TGTGCCACCAGCAGAGACAGGGGGCAAGAGACCCAGTACTTC	CATSRDRGQETQYF
.	TRBV6-5	.	TRBJ1-5	TGTGCCAGCCATGACAGGCCAGATCCCAATCAGCCCCAGCATTTT	CASHDRPDPNQPQHF
.	TRBV6-5	.	TRBJ2-4	TGTGCCAACCCACCCAGGATAGCCAAAAACATTCAGTACTTC	CANPPRIAKNIQYF
TRBD1	TRBV6-5	.	TRBJ1-1	TGTGCCAGCAGTAAAACCACAGGGGGCTTTTCTGAAGCTTTCTTT	CASSKTTGGFSEAFF
.	TRBV7-2	.	TRBJ2-3	TGTGCCAGCAGCTTATTAGGGGGTGATACGCAGTATTTT	CASSLLGGDTQYF
.	TRBV7-6	.	TRBJ2-5	TGTGCCAGCAGCGTACCGGCGGTTCAAGAGACCCAGTACTTC	CASSVPAVQETQYF
.	TRBV6-1	.	TRBJ1-2	TGTGCCAGCCTGCGGGTTGTGGGTTTCCATGGCTACACCTTC	CASLRVVGFHGYTF
.	TRBV5-1	.	TRBJ1-2	TGCGCCAGCACCGAGGACTCCGGCGGCGGCTACACCTTC	CASTEDSGGGYTF
TRBD1	TRBV7-3	few	TRBJ1-5	TGTGCCAGCAGCCTGGACAGGAATCAGCCCCAGCATTTT	CASSLDRNQPQHF
TRBD2	TRBV9	.	TRBJ2-3	TGTGCCAGCAGCCCAGTCGCGGGGGGGTCAGATACGCAGTATTTT	CASSPVAGGSDTQYF
.	TRBV7-8	.	TRBJ2-2	TGTGCCAGCAGCCAGGGCGCCCCGAACACCGGGGAGCTGTTTTTT	CASSQGAPNTGELFF
.	TRBV10-1	.	TRBJ1-4	TGCGCCAGCAGTGAACTCGGAGGTGAAAAACTGTTTTTT	CASSELGGEKLFF
TRBD2	TRBV4-1	.	TRBJ2-7	TGCGCCAGCAGCCAAGCCCGGGGGGGGGACGGCGAGCAGTACTTC	CASSQARGGDGEQYF
.	TRBV18	few	TRBJ1-2	TGTGCCAGCTCCCAGGGGCAAGGGGGCTACACCTTC	CASSQGQGGYTF
.	TRBV18	few	TRBJ2-2	TGTGCCAGCTCACCGGGACCGTGGCGGGGACGGTTCACCGGGGAGCTGTTTTTT	CASSPGPWRGRFTGELFF
TRBD1	TRBV14	.	TRBJ1-3	TGTGCCAGCAGCCAATGGGGGACAGGGACGTCTGGAAACACCATATATTTT	CASSQWGTGTSGNTIYF
TRBD1	TRBV18	once	TRBJ1-5	TGTGCCAGCTCACCCCGGACAGGGGCAAATCAGCCCCAGCATTTT	CASSPRTGANQPQHF